These 15 T cell receptor beta chains came from one sample sequenced in a study of blood T cell repertoires in COVID-19. Some clones are missing from TCRdb's copy, which holds only in-frame ones; the method was immunoSEQ multiplex PCR. Of around 20,000 clones in the sample, about nine tenths were seen once. Source material: peripheral blood. The source of these receptors is a human donor in a cohort sampled during active COVID-19.

This chain links TRBV9 with TRBJ2-3, with a possible D match to TRBD2 (5 bases). Trimming left V 4 bases short and J 3 bases short, with 15 bases between. This CDR3 is 15 amino acids long. Germline values: CDR1 SGDLS, CDR2 YYNGEE. DNA of the CDR3: TGTGCCAGCAGCTCCCGAGAGGGCTCTACAGATACGCAGTATTTT. As protein: CASSSREGSTDTQYF.

This rearrangement joins TRBV7-2 to TRBJ2-7; D might be TRBD1 (5 bases). The germline V and J ends were trimmed by 1 base and 1 base, with 8 bases remaining between them. Germline V gives CDR1 SGHTA, CDR2 FQGNSA. The length of the CDR3 is 14 residues. The CDR3 bases are TGTGCCAGCAGCTTAGGCGCAGGGTCCTACGAGCAGTACTTC. It codes for CASSLGAGSYEQYF.

The chain uses TRBV6-5 and TRBJ2-1; the D is unclear. Trimming removed 0 bases at V and 8 bases at J, with 5 bases between. CDR1 is MNHEY, CDR2 SVGAGI, per germline. The CDR3 sequence is 12 residues long. CDR3 protein: CASSYSGDEQFF. The CDR3 DNA is TGTGCCAGCAGTTACTCTGGAGATGAGCAGTTCTTC.

The chain recombines TRBV28 with TRBJ1-2, with D possibly being TRBD1 (6 bases). The germline V gene encodes CDR1 MDHEN and CDR2 SYDVKM. The CDR3 totals 20 residues. Deletions cut 4 bases from V and 4 bases from J, with 31 bases between. The CDR3 here is CASSYPSTRGGIIFRYGYTF. CDR3 coding DNA: TGTGCCAGCAGTTATCCCTCGACCAGGGGTGGCATAATATTTCGCTATGGCTACACCTTC.

The rearrangement uses TRBV6-4 and TRBJ2-1, with 14 positions matching TRBD2. This CDR3 comprises 15 residues. V was pared by 6 bases and J by 8 bases, with 6 bases of the junction left unmatched. The germline CDR1 and CDR2 sequences are MRHNA and SNTAGT. CDR3 sequence: CASRRTSGRMDEQFF. CDR3 DNA: TGTGCCAGCAGACGGACTAGCGGGAGGATGGATGAGCAGTTCTTC.

The gene calls are TRBV19 and TRBJ1-2, with D possibly being TRBD1 (6 bases). Germline V CDR1 and CDR2: LNHDA, SQIVND (reference sequence). The CDR3 is made up of 12 amino acids. V was pared by 6 bases and J by 1 base, with 6 bases between. The chain's CDR3 is CASSRGNYGYTF. The CDR3 nucleotides are TGTGCCAGTAGCAGGGGTAACTATGGCTACACCTTC.

This chain joins TRBV4-2 and TRBJ2-2; weak D call: TRBD2 (5 bases). The V gene's germline CDR1 is LGHNA and CDR2 YNFKEQ. With 0 bases removed from V and 3 bases from J, the gap between germline ends came to 11 bases. The CDR3 contains 16 residues. The CDR3 protein is CASSQDGSDHTGELFF. CDR3 sequence (DNA): TGTGCCAGCAGCCAAGATGGTAGCGACCACACCGGGGAGCTGTTTTTT.

The chain joins TRBV5-1 to TRBJ2-2; weak D call: TRBD2 (6 bases). The CDR3 runs to 14 residues. The V gene lost 2 bases and the J gene lost 5 bases, with 10 bases spanning the gap. CDR1 is SGHRS and CDR2 is YFSETQ in the germline V gene. This chain's CDR3 is CASSFGSGTGELFF. CDR3 nucleotide sequence: TGCGCCAGCAGCTTCGGAAGCGGGACCGGGGAGCTGTTTTTT.

The J gene is TRBJ1-1, the V gene TRBV7-8; D remains ambiguous. The V and J ends lost 3 bases and 5 bases respectively, with 10 bases between them. This CDR3 comprises 13 residues. Germline V CDR1 and CDR2: SGHVS, FQNEAQ. The chain's CDR3 is CASSFRTGTEAFF. The CDR3 nucleotides are TGTGCCAGCAGCTTCAGGACTGGGACTGAAGCTTTCTTT.

The chain uses TRBV10-1 and TRBJ1-1; 9 bases map to TRBD1. The CDR3 sequence is 16 residues long. Per germline, CDR1 WNHNN and CDR2 SYGVQD (reference sequence). The trim removed 6 bases at V and 4 bases at J, leaving 12 bases unmatched. CDR3 sequence: CASRVPGQGISTEAFF. The CDR3 region has the DNA TGCGCCAGCAGGGTCCCGGGACAGGGAATTAGCACTGAAGCTTTCTTT.

The CDR3 sequence is CASSNRGQPQHF. In nucleotides, the CDR3 is TGTGCCAGTAGTAACAGGGGCCAGCCCCAGCATTTT. The V gene is TRBV19, the J gene TRBJ1-5; TRBD1 agrees at 7 bases. The CDR3 extends over 12 amino acids. V was clipped by 4 bases and J by 7 bases; unmatched bases: 1. The germline CDR1 and CDR2 sequences are LNHDA and SQIVND (reference sequence).

This CDR3 is CASSAGAFYGYTF. In DNA form, the CDR3 reads TGTGCCAGCAGTGCAGGGGCCTTCTATGGCTACACCTTC. This sequence joins TRBV6-4 and TRBJ1-2; tentatively, D is TRBD1 (6 bases). This CDR3 comprises 13 residues. Germline V gene sequence: CDR1 MRHNA, CDR2 SNTAGT. The ends were cut back, 4 bases at V and 4 bases at J, with 10 bases in the middle.

Only one count was recorded for this clone. The V and J genes are TRBV5-1 and TRBJ2-1; D call uncertain. The CDR3 runs 17 residues. The ends were cut back, 0 bases at V and 1 base at J, with 14 bases in the middle. Germline assignment: CDR1 SGHRS and CDR2 YFSETQ. The CDR3 DNA sequence: TGCGCCAGCAGCTTGGCCCGAGCGATCCGGTCCTACAATGAGCAGTTCTTC. Translation gives CASSLARAIRSYNEQFF. Combining the CDR3 with reference TRBV5-1 and TRBJ2-1 gives the whole variable domain KAGVTQTPRYLIKTRGQQVTLSCSPISGHRSVSWYQQTPGQGLQFLFEYFSETQRNKGNFPGRFSGRQFSNSRSEMNVSTLELGDSALYLCASSLARAIRSYNEQFFGPGTRLTVL.

V is TRBV5-4 and J is TRBJ1-3, with D possibly matching TRBD1 (5 bases). Germline CDR1 SGHNT, CDR2 YYREEE (reference sequence). V lost 2 bases, J lost 1 base, and 10 bases lay in between. The CDR3 is 15 amino acids. For the CDR3, the DNA is TGTGCCAGCAGCTTCGGGGGGGTGTCTGGAAACACCATATATTTT. Amino acid sequence: CASSFGGVSGNTIYF.

This chain uses TRBV12-3 or TRBV12-4 with TRBJ1-2; possible D gene TRBD1, 6 bases. The CDR3 length is 12 residues. The germline V and J ends were trimmed by 5 bases and 4 bases, with 8 bases remaining between them. CDR3 nucleotides: TGTGCCAGCAGTGAGGACAGCTATGGCTACACCTTC. This sequence encodes CASSEDSYGYTF.